This T cell receptor beta chain comes out of a study of OX40 agonist ivuxolimab in advanced cancers. Study-wide context: A history of anti-PD-1, anti-PD-L1 or anti-CTLA-4 therapy was acceptable, and around 36% had some.

The method was immunoSEQ multiplex PCR; TCRdb's version includes in-frame clones alone and lacks a portion of them. The data hold approximately 94,000 clones, with around 91% observed a single time. Enrollment shut out patients with autoimmune disease history or systemic immunosuppression. Study results and limitations: At doses 0.1 to 3.0 mg/kg, CD4+ and CD8+ clones expanded.

Germline CDR1 and CDR2: MGHDK and SYGVNS. This CDR3 has 13 residues. Trimming pared 1 base from V and 6 bases from J, leaving 7 bases between. For this clone: What it binds is unknown.

The V and J genes are TRBV25-1 and TRBJ1-5; unclear D gene. The sequencing here drew on CD4+ or CD8+ T cells sorted from blood, taken in a trial of the OX40 agonist ivuxolimab. This sequence was found in an adult with an advanced solid tumor such as melanoma, head and neck, liver or kidney cancer. DNA for the CDR3: TGTGCCAGCAGTGAATCCTGGACTCAGCCCCAGCATTTT. Amino acids: CASSESWTQPQHF. Full variable domain (rest looked up from reference TRBV25-1 and TRBJ1-5): EADIYQTPRYLVIGTGKKITLECSQTMGHDKMYWYQQDPGMELHLIHYSYGVNSTEKGDLSSESTVSRIRTEHFPLTLESARPSHTSQYLCASSESWTQPQHFGDGTRLSIL.